This TCR beta chain stems from a study of graft-versus-host responses after intestinal transplantation. Overall study: Every recipient underwent anti-thymocyte globulin induction, then tacrolimus and steroids for 3 to 4 years.

Using immunoSEQ multiplex PCR, the repertoire was profiled, and TCRdb retains in-frame clones only, with some absent. Altogether about 40,000 clones are present, roughly nine tenths being singletons, with the ten largest covering under 2.5%. General study results and limits: Allografts from individuals with graft-donor T cell macrochimerism displayed high graft-versus-host to host-versus-graft clonal ratios.

Notes on this clone: Its target is not known.

The junction had 6 bases not matched to a gene; V was cut back by 3 bases and J by 2 bases. Per the germline V gene, CDR1 is MGHRA and CDR2 is YSYEKL. CDR3 size: 15 residues. The TCR originated in a human patient who received an intestinal transplant, so some T cells may come from the graft donor. The V and J genes are TRBV4-1 and TRBJ2-7, with 8 bases lining up with TRBD1. This specimen was PBMCs, taken around 320 days after intestinal transplant. Written as DNA, the CDR3 is TGCGCCAGCAGCCACCGACAGGGGTCGACCTACGAGCAGTACTTC. This encodes CASSHRQGSTYEQYF.